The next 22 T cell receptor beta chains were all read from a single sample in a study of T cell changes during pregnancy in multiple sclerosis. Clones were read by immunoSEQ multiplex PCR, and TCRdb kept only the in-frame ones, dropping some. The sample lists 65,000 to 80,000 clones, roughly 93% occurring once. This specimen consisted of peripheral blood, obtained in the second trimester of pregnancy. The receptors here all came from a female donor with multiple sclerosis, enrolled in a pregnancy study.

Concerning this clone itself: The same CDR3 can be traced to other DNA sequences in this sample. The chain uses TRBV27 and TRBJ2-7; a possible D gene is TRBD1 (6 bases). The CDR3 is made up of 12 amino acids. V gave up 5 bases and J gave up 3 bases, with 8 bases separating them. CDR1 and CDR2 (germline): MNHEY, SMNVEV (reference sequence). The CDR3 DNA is TGTGCCAGCAGTCCGACAGGCTACGAGCAGTACTTC. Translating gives CASSPTGYEQYF.

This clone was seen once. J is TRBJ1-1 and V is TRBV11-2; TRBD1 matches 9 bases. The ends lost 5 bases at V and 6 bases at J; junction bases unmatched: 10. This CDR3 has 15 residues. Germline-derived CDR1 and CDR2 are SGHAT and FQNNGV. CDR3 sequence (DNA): TGTGCCAGCAGCCGGTACAGGGGGCTGAGGGCTGAAGCTTTCTTT. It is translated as CASSRYRGLRAEAFF.

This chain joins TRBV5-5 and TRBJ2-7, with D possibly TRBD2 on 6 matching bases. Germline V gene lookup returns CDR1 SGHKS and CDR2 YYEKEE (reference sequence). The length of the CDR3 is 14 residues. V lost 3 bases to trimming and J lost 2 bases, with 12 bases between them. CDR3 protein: CASSSSGVTYEQYF. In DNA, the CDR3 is TGTGCCAGCAGCTCCTCGGGAGTTACCTACGAGCAGTACTTC. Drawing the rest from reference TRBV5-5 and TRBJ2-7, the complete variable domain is DAGVTQSPTHLIKTRGQQVTLRCSPISGHKSVSWYQQVLGQGPQFIFQYYEKEERGRGNFPDRFSARQFPNYSSELNVNALLLGDSALYLCASSSSGVTYEQYFGPGTRLTVT.

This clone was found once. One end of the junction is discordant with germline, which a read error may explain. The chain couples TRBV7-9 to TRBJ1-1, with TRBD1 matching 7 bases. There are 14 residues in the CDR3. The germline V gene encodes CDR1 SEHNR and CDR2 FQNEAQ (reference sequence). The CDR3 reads CASILGQVNTEAFF. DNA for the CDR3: TGTGCCAGCATCTTAGGACAGGTGAACACTGAAGCTTTCTTT.

CDR3 nucleotide sequence: TGTGCCAGCAGCTTACTCTCCTACGAGCAGTACTTC. Protein: CASSLLSYEQYF. The rearrangement uses TRBV13 and TRBJ2-7, with D hard to call. The CDR3 consists of 12 residues. Germline CDR1 PRHDT, CDR2 FYEKMQ (reference sequence). The ends were cut back, 2 bases at V and 0 bases at J, with 2 bases in the middle.

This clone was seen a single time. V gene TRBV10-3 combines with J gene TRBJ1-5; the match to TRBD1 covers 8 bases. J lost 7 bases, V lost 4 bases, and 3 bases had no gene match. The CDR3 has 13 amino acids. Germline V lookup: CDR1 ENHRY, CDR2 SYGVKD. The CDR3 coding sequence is TGTGCCATCAGTGGGACAGGGTCCCAGCCCCAGCATTTT. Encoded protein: CAISGTGSQPQHF.

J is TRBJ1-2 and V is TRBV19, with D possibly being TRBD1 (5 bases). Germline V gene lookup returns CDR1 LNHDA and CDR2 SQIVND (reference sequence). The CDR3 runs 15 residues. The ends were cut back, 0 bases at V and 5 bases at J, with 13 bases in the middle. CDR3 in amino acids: CASSIDRGTQYGYTF. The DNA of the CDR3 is TGTGCCAGTAGTATAGATCGAGGGACTCAATATGGCTACACCTTC.

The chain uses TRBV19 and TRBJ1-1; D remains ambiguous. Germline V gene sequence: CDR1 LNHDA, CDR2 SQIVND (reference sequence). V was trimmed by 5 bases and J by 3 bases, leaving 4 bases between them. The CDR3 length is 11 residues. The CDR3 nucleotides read TGTGCCAGTAGTGAGTACACTGAAGCTTTCTTT. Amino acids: CASSEYTEAFF.

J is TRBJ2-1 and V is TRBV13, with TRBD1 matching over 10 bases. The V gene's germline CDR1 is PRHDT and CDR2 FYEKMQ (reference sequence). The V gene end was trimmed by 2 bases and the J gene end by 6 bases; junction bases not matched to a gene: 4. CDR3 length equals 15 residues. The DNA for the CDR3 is TGTGCCAGCAGCTTACGAGGGACAGGGGTCAATGAGCAGTTCTTC. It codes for CASSLRGTGVNEQFF. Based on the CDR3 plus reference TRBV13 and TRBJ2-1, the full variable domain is AAGVIQSPRHLIKEKRETATLKCYPIPRHDTVYWYQQGPGQDPQFLISFYEKMQSDKGSIPDRFSAQQFSDYHSELNMSSLELGDSALYFCASSLRGTGVNEQFFGPGTRLTVL.

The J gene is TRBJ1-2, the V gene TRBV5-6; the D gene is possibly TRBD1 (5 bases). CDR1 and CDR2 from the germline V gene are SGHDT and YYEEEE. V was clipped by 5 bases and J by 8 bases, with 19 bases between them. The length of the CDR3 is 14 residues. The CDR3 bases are TGTGCCAGCAGGTACGGGGGGAGTGATATGGGCTACACCTTC. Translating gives CASRYGGSDMGYTF.

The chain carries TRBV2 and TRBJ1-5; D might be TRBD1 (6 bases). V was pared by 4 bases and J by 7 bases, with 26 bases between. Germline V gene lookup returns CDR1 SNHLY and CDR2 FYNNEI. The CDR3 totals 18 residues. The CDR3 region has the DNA TGTGCCAGCAGTGTCCGGATGGGGGCCTTCTCCCTAGGACAGCCCCAGCATTTT. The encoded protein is CASSVRMGAFSLGQPQHF.

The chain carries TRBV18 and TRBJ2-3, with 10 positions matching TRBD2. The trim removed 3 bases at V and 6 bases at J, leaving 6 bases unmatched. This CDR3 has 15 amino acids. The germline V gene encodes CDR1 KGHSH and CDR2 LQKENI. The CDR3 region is CASSPLAGATDTQYF. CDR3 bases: TGTGCCAGCTCACCCCTAGCGGGGGCCACGGATACGCAGTATTTT.

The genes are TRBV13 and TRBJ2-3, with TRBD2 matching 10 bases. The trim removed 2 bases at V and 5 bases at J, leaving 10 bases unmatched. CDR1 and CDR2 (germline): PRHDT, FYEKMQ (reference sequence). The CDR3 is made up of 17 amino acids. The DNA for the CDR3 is TGTGCCAGCAGCTTATTTACTAGCGGGGTGGAGGGAGATACGCAGTATTTT. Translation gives CASSLFTSGVEGDTQYF. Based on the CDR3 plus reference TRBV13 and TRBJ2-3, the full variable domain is AAGVIQSPRHLIKEKRETATLKCYPIPRHDTVYWYQQGPGQDPQFLISFYEKMQSDKGSIPDRFSAQQFSDYHSELNMSSLELGDSALYFCASSLFTSGVEGDTQYFGPGTRLTVL.

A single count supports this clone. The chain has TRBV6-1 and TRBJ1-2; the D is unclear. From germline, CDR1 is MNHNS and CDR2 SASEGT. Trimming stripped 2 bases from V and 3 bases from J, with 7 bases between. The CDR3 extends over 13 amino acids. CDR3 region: CASSEQVDYGYTF. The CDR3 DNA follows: TGTGCCAGCAGTGAACAGGTCGACTATGGCTACACCTTC.

CDR3 region: CASSLLRHQGAGGLEGYTF. The CDR3 bases are TGTGCCAGCAGTTTATTAAGGCATCAGGGGGCCGGAGGGTTAGAAGGCTACACCTTC. This chain joins TRBV27 and TRBJ1-2, with 8 bases matching TRBD1. CDR1 is MNHEY and CDR2 is SMNVEV in the germline V gene (reference sequence). There are 19 residues in the CDR3. V lost 1 base, J lost 8 bases, and 21 bases stayed unmatched.

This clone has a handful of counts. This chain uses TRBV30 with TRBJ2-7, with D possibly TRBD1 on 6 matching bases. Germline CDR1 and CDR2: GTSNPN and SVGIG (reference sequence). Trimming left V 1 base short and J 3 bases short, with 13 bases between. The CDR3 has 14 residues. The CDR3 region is CAWSETGTGYEQYF. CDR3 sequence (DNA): TGTGCCTGGAGTGAGACAGGTACGGGCTACGAGCAGTACTTC.

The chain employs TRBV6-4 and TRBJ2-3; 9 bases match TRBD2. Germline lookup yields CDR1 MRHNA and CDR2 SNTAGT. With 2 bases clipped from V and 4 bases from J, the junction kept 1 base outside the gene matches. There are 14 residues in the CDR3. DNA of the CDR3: TGTGCCAGCAGTGACGGCGGGGGGGCAGATACGCAGTATTTT. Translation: CASSDGGGADTQYF.

CDR3 amino acids: CASRGGAPTYEQYF. The CDR3 bases are TGTGCCAGCAGGGGGGGGGCCCCTACTTACGAGCAGTACTTC. This chain links TRBV2 with TRBJ2-7, with D tentatively TRBD2 (7 bases). The length of the CDR3 is 14 residues. Trimming left V 6 bases short and J 4 bases short, with 16 bases between. Germline CDR1 SNHLY, CDR2 FYNNEI.

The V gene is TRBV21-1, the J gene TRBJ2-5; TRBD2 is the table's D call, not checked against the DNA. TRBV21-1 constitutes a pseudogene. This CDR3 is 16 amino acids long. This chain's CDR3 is CASSKESEAFIETQYF. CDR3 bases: TGTGCCAGCAGCAAAGAGAGCGAGGCTTTTATCGAGACCCAGTACTTC.

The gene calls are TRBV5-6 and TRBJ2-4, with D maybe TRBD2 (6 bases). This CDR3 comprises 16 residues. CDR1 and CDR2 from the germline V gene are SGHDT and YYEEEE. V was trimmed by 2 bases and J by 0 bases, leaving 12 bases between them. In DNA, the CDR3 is TGTGCCAGCAGCTTACGTAGCGGATTAGCCAAAAACATTCAGTACTTC. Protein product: CASSLRSGLAKNIQYF.

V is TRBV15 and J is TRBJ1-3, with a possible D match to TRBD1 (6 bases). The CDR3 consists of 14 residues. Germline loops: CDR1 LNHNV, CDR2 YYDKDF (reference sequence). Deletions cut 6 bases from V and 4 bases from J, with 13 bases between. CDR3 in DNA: TGTGCCACCAGGCAGGGGACGTTCGGAAACACCATATATTTT. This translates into CATRQGTFGNTIYF.

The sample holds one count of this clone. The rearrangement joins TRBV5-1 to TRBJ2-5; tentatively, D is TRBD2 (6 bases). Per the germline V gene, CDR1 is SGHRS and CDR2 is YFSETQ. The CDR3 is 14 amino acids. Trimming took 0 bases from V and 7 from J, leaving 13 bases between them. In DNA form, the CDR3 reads TGCGCCAGCAGCTTGGGCGGGAAGGATGGGACCCAGTACTTC. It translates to CASSLGGKDGTQYF.